The text below deals with one T cell receptor (beta chain). TCRdb redid the calling of the 5' RACE reads with MiXCR, one entry per CDR3 protein. The table shows over 35,000 distinct CDR3 sequences, with about 10% occurring only once. The entry originates in a study of spatial heterogeneity in lung cancer. In the study overall: The cohort: some 73 early-stage, untreated non-small cell lung cancer patients. For the average unique TCR and UMI combination, more than 9.5 occurrences appeared in raw reads.

The time point here: blood at routine non-recurrence follow-up after resection. Extraction of whole RNA from tumor, nontumor lung or frozen PBMC preceded unsorted sequencing. The CDR3 has 15 residues. CDR1 is SGHTA and CDR2 is FQGTGA in the germline V gene. V was pared by 2 bases and J by 1 base, with 2 bases of the junction left unmatched. V gene TRBV7-3 combines with J gene TRBJ2-5; 9 nucleotides align to TRBD2. The sequence derives from a female donor with early-stage non-small cell lung cancer. The source was PBMCs, collected at follow-up. The CDR3 loop is CASSLQAGGQETQYF. The CDR3 DNA reads as TGTGCCAGCAGCTTACAAGCGGGGGGCCAAGAGACCCAGTACTTC.